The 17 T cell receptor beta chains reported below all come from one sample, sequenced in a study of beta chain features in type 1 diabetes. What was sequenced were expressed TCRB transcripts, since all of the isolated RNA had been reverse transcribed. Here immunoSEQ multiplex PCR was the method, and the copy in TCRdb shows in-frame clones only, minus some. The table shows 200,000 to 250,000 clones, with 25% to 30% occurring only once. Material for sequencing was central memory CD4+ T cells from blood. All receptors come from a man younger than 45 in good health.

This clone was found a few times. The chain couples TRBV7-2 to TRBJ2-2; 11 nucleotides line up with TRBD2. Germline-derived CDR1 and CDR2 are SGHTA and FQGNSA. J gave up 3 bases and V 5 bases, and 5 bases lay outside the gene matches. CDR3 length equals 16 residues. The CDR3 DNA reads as TGTGCCAGCAGCAAGTCTAGCGGGGGGCACACCGGGGAGCTGTTTTTT. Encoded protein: CASSKSSGGHTGELFF.

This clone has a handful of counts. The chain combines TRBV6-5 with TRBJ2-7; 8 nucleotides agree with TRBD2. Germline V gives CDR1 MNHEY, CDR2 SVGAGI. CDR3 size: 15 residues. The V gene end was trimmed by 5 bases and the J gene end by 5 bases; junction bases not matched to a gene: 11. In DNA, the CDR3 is TGTGCCAGCAGTACCCTACGCGGGGGGTCTAACGAGCAGTACTTC. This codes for CASSTLRGGSNEQYF.

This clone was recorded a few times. The CDR3 bases are TGCGCCAGCAGCGCACACTTGAACACTGAAGCTTTCTTT. Translating it yields CASSAHLNTEAFF. The chain employs TRBV5-1 and TRBJ1-1; D gene uncertain. The CDR3 is made up of 13 amino acids. The V gene lost 4 bases and the J gene lost 0 bases, with 7 bases spanning the gap. Per germline, CDR1 SGHRS and CDR2 YFSETQ.

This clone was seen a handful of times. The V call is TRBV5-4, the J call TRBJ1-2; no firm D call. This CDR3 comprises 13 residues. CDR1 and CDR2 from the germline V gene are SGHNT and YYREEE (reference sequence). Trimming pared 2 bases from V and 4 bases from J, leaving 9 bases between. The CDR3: CASSFLTVYGYTF. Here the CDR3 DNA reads TGTGCCAGCAGCTTCCTGACGGTCTATGGCTACACCTTC.

CDR3 DNA: TGCAGCGTTGAACCTCCCGGGATGGGCTACACCTTC. It yields the protein CSVEPPGMGYTF. The chain combines TRBV29-1 with TRBJ1-2; no firm D call. CDR3 length equals 12 residues. Germline V gene lookup returns CDR1 SQVTM and CDR2 ANQGSEA. V lost 2 bases to trimming and J lost 8 bases, with 12 bases between them. The complete variable domain, with remaining parts taken from reference TRBV29-1 and TRBJ1-2, reads SAVISQKPSRDICQRGTSLTIQCQVDSQVTMMFWYRQQPGQSLTLIATANQGSEATYESGFVIDKFPISRPNLTFSTLTVSNMSPEDSSIYLCSVEPPGMGYTFGSGTRLTVV.

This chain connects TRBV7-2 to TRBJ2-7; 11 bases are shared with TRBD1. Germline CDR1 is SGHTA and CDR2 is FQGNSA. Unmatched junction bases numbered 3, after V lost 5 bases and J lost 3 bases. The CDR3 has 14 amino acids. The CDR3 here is CASSIGTGGYEQYF. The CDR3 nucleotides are TGTGCCAGCAGCATAGGGACAGGGGGCTACGAGCAGTACTTC.

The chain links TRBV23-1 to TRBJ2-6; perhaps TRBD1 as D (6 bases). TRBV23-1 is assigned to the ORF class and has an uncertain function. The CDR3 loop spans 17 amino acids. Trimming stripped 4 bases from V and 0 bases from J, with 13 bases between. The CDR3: CASSPGRGNSGANVLTF. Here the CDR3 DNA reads TGCGCCAGCAGTCCTGGCAGGGGTAACTCTGGGGCCAACGTCCTGACTTTC.

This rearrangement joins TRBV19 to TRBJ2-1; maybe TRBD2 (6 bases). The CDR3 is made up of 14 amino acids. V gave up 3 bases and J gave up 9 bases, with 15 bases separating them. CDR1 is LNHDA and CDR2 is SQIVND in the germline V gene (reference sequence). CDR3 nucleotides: TGTGCCAGTAGTATGAGCGGGTCCAGCACTGAGCAGTTCTTC. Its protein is CASSMSGSSTEQFF.

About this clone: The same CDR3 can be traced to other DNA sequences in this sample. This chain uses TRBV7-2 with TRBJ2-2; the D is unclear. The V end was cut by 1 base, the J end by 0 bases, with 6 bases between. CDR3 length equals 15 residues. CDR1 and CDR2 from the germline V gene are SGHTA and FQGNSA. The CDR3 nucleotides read TGTGCCAGCAGCTTAGGGCTACCGAACACCGGGGAGCTGTTTTTT. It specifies CASSLGLPNTGELFF.

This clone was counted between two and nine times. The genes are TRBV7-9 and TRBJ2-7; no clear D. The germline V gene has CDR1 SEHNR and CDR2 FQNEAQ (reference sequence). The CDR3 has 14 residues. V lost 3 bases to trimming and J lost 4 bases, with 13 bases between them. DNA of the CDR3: TGTGCCAGCAGCTTTCCCACAGACAAGTACGAGCAGTACTTC. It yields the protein CASSFPTDKYEQYF.

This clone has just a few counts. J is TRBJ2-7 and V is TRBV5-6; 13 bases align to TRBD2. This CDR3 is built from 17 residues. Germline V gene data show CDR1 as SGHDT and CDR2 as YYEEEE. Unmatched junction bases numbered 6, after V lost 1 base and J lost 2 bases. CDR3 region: CASSLPGLAGSTYEQYF. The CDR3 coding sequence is TGTGCCAGCAGCTTGCCGGGACTAGCGGGGTCTACCTACGAGCAGTACTTC.

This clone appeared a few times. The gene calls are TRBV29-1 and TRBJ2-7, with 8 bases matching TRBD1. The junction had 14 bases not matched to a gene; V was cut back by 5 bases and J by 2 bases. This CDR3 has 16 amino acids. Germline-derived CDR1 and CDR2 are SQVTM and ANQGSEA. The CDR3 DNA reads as TGCAGCGTTCAGGGCGCCCCGGACAGGGCCCCCTACGAGCAGTACTTC. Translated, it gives CSVQGAPDRAPYEQYF.

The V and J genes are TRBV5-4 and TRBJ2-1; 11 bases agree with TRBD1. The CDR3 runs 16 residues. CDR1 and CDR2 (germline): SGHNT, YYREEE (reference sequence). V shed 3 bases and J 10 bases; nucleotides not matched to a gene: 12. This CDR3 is CASSWDRGTSKHEQFF. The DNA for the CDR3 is TGTGCCAGCAGCTGGGACAGGGGGACTAGTAAGCACGAGCAGTTCTTC.

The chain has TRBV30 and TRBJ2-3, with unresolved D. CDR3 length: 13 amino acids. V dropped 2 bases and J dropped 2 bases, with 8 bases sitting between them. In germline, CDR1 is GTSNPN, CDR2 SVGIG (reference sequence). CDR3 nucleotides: TGTGCCTGGAGTTCCCGGTTCACAGATACGCAGTATTTT. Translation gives CAWSSRFTDTQYF.

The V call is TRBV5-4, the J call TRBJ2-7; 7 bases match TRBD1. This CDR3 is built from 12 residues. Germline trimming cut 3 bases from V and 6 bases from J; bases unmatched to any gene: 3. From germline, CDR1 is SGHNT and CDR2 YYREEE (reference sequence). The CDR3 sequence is CASSWTGGEQYF. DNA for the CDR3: TGTGCCAGCAGCTGGACAGGAGGCGAGCAGTACTTC.

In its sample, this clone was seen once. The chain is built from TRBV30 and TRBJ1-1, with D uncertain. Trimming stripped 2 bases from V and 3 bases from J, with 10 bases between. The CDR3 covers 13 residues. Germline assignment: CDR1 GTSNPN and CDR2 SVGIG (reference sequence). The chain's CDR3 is CAWSSTLDTEAFF. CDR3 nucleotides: TGTGCCTGGAGTAGCACCTTGGACACTGAAGCTTTCTTT.

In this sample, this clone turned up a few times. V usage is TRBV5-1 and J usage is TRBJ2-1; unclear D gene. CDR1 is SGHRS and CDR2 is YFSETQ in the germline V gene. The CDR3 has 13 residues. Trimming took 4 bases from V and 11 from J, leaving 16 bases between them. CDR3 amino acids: CASSTAQASQQFF. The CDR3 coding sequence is TGCGCCAGCAGCACCGCCCAAGCAAGTCAGCAGTTCTTC.